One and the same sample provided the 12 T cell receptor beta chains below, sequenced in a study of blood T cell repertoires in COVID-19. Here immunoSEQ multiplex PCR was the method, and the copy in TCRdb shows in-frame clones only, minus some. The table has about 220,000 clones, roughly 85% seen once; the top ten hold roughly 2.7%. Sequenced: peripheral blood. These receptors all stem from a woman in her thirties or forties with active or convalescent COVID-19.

The CDR3 here is CASSPGTDSPLHF. DNA for the CDR3: TGTGCCAGCAGTCCAGGGACAGATTCACCCCTCCACTTT. The chain couples TRBV6-5 to TRBJ1-6, with 7 bases identical to TRBD1. Germline trimming cut 5 bases from V and 8 bases from J; bases unmatched to any gene: 3. The length of the CDR3 is 13 residues. The germline V gene has CDR1 MNHEY and CDR2 SVGAGI.

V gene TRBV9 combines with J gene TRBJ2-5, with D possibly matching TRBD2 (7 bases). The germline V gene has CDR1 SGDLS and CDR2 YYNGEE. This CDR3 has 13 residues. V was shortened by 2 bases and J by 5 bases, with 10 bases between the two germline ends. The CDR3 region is CASSVGGAETQYF. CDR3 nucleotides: TGTGCCAGCAGCGTGGGGGGGGCCGAGACCCAGTACTTC.

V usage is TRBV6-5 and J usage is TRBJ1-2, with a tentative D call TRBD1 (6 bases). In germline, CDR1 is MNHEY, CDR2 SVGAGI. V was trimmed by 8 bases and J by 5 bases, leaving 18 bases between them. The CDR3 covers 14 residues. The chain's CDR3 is CASRWSGTRYGYTF. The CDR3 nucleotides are TGTGCCAGCCGGTGGTCCGGGACAAGGTATGGCTACACCTTC.

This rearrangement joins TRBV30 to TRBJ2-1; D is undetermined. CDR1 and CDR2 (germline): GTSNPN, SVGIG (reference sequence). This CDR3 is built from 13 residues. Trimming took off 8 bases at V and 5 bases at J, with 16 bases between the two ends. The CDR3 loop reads CAQLPGNNNEQFF. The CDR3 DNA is TGTGCCCAACTGCCGGGTAACAACAATGAGCAGTTCTTC.

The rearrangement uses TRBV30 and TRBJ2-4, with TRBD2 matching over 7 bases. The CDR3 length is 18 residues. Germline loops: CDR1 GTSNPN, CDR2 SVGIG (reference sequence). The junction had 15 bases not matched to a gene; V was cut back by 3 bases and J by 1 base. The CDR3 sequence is CAWSPPPRGGFAKNIQYF. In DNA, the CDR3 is TGTGCCTGGAGCCCCCCCCCGCGGGGAGGGTTTGCCAAAAACATTCAGTACTTC.

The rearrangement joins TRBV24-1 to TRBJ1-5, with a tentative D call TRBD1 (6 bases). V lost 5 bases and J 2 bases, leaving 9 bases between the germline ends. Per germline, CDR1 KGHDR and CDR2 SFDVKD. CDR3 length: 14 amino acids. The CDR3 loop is CATSGGQGNQPQHF. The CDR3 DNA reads TGTGCCACCAGTGGGGGACAAGGCAATCAGCCCCAGCATTTT.

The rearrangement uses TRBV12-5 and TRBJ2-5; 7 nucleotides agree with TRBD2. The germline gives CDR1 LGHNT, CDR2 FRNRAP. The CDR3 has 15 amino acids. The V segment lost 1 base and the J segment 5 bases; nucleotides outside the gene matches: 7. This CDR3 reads CASGLEGGPYETQYF. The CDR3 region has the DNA TGTGCTAGTGGTTTGGAGGGAGGGCCTTATGAGACCCAGTACTTC.

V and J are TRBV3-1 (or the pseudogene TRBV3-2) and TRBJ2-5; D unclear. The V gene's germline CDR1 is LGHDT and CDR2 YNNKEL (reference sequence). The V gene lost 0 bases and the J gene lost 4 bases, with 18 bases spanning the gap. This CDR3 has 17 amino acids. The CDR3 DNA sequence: TGTGCCAGCAGCCAAGAACTCGGCCCGACTTTAGGAGAGACCCAGTACTTC. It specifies CASSQELGPTLGETQYF.

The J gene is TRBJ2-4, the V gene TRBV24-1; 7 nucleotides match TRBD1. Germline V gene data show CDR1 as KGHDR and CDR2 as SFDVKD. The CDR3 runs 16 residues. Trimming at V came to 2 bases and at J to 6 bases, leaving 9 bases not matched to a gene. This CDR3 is CATSDSRQGMGNIQYF. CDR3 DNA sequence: TGTGCCACCAGTGATTCCCGACAGGGAATGGGAAACATTCAGTACTTC.

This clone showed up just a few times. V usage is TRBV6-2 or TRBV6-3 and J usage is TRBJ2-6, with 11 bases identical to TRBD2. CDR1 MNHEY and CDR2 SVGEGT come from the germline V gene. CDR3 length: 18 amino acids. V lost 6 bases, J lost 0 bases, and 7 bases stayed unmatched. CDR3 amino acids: CASSQTSGGTSGANVLTF. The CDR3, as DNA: TGTGCCAGCAGCCAAACTAGCGGGGGCACCTCTGGGGCCAACGTCCTGACTTTC.

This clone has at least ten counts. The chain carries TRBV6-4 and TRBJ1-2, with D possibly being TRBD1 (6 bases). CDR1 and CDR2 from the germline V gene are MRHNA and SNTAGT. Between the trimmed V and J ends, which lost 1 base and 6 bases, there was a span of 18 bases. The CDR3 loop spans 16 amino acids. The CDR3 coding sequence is TGTGCCAGCAGTGACTTAGGCACAGGGACGGTGGATGGCTACACCTTC. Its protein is CASSDLGTGTVDGYTF.

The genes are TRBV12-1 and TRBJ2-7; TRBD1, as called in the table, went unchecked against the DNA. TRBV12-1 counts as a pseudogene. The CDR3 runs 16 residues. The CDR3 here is CASSFGRDSGAYEQYF. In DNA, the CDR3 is TGTGCCAGCAGCTTTGGCCGGGACAGTGGGGCCTACGAGCAGTACTTC.